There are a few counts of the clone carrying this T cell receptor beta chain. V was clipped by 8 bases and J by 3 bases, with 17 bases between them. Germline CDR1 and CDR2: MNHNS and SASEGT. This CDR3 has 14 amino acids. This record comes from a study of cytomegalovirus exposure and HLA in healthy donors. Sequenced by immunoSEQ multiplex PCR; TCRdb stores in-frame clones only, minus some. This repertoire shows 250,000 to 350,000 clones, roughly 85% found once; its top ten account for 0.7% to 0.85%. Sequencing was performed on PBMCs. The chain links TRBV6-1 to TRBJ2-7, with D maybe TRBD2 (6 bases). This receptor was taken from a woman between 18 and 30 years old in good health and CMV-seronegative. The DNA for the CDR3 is TGTGCCAGCGGATCAGAGCGGGCGCTCTACGAGCAGTACTTC. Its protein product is CASGSERALYEQYF.